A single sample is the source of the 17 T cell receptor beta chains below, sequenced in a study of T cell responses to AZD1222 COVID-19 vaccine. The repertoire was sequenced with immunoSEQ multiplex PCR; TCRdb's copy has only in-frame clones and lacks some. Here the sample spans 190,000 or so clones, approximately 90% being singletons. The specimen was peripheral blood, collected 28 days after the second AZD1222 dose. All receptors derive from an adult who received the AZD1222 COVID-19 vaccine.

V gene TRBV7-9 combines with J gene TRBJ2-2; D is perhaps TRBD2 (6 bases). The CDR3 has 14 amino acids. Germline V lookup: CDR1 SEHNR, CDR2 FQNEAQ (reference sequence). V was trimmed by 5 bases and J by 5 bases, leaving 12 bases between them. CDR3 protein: CASSPKAGTGELFF. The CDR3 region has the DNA TGTGCCAGCAGCCCAAAGGCGGGAACCGGGGAGCTGTTTTTT. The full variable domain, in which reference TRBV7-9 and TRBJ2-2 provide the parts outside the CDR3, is DTGVSQNPRHKITKRGQNVTFRCDPISEHNRLYWYRQTLGQGPEFLTYFQNEAQLEKSRLLSDRFSAERPKGSFSTLEIQRTEQGDSAMYLCASSPKAGTGELFFGEGSRLTVL.

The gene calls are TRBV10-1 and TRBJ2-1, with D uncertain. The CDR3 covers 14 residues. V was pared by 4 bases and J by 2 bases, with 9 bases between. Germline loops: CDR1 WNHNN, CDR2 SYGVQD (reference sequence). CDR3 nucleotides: TGCGCCAGCAGTGTTGGGGAAACCTACAATGAGCAGTTCTTC. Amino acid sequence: CASSVGETYNEQFF.

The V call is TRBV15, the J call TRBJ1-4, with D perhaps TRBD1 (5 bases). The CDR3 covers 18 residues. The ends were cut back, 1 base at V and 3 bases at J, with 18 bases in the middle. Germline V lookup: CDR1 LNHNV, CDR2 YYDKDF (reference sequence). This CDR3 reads CATSRASGFSSANEKLFF. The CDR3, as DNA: TGTGCCACCAGCAGAGCATCAGGGTTCTCATCAGCTAATGAAAAACTGTTTTTT.

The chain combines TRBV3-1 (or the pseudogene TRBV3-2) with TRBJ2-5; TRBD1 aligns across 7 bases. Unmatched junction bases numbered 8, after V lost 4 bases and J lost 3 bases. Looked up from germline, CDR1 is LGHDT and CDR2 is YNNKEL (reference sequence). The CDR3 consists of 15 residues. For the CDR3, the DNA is TGTGCCAGCAGCCCCCGACCGACAGGGAAAGAGACCCAGTACTTC. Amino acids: CASSPRPTGKETQYF.

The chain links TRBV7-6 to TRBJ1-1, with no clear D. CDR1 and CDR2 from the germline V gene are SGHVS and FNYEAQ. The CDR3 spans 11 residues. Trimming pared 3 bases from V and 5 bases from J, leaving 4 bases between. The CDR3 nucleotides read TGTGCCAGCAGCTTGGGGACTGAAGCTTTCTTT. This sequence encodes CASSLGTEAFF.

The CDR3 coding sequence is TGTGCCAGCAGAGGGTTTGCTTCACCCCTCCACTTT. As protein: CASRGFASPLHF. This rearrangement joins TRBV2 to TRBJ1-6; D gene uncertain. This CDR3 spans 12 amino acids. V was shortened by 6 bases and J by 9 bases, with 9 bases between the two germline ends. Germline-derived CDR1 and CDR2 are SNHLY and FYNNEI. Together with reference TRBV2 and TRBJ1-6, the CDR3 gives the full variable domain: EPEVTQTPSHQVTQMGQEVILRCVPISNHLYFYWYRQILGQKVEFLVSFYNNEISEKSEIFDDQFSVERPDGSNFTLKIRSTKLEDSAMYFCASRGFASPLHFGNGTRLTVT.

CDR3: CASSQDRIREAFF. CDR3 DNA sequence: TGTGCCAGCAGCCAAGATCGAATAAGGGAAGCTTTCTTT. The rearrangement links TRBV3-1 (or the pseudogene TRBV3-2) to TRBJ1-1; unclear D gene. CDR1 is LGHDT, CDR2 YNNKEL, per germline (reference sequence). This CDR3 is built from 13 residues. V lost 0 bases and J 8 bases, leaving 10 bases between the germline ends.

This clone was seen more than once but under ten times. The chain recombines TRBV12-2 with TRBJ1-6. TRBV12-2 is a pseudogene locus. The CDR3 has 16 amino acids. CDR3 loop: CASRPGPISYNSPLHF. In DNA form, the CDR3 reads TGTGCAAGTCGCCCGGGACCGATCTCCTATAATTCACCCCTCCACTTT.

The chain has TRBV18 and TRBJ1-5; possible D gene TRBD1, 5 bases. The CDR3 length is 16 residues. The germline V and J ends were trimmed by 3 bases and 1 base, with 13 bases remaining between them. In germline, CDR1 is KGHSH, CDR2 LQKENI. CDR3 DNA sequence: TGTGCCAGCTCACCGCTCTCAGGGCCGAGCAATCAGCCCCAGCATTTT. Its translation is CASSPLSGPSNQPQHF.

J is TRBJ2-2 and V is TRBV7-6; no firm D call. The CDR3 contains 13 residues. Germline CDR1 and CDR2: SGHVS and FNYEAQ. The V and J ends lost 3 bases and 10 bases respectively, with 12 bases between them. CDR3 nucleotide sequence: TGTGCCAGCAGCTTTTTGGCCGCCCAGGAGCTGTTTTTT. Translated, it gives CASSFLAAQELFF.

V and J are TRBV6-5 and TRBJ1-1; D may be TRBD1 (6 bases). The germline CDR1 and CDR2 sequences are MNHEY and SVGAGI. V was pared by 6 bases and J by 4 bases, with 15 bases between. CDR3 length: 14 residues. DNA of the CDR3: TGTGCCAGCAGCCCCAGGGGCGCGGGCACTGAAGCTTTCTTT. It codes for CASSPRGAGTEAFF.

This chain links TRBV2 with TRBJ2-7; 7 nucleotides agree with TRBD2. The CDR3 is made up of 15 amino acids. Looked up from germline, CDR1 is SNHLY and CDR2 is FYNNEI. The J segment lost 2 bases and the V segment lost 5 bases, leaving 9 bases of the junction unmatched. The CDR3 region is CASSLSGGLTYEQYF. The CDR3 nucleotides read TGTGCCAGCAGTCTGTCGGGAGGTCTGACCTACGAGCAGTACTTC.

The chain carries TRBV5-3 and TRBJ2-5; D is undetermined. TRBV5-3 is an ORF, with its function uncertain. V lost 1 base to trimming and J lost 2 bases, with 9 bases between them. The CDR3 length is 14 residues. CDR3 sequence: CARSLRGVQETQYF. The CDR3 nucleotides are TGTGCCAGAAGCTTGCGTGGAGTACAAGAGACCCAGTACTTC.

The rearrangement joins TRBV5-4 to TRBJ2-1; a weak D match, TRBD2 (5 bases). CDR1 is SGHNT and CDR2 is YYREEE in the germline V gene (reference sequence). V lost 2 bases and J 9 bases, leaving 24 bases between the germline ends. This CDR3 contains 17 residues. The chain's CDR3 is CASSFLLPTGVPGEQFF. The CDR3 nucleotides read TGTGCCAGCAGCTTTTTACTACCGACCGGGGTACCAGGTGAGCAGTTCTTC. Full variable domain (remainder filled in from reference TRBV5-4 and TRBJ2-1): ETGVTQSPTHLIKTRGQQVTLRCSSQSGHNTVSWYQQALGQGPQFIFQYYREEENGRGNFPPRFSGLQFPNYSSELNVNALELDDSALYLCASSFLLPTGVPGEQFFGPGTRLTVL.

This CDR3 is CASSFAANIYEQYF. CDR3 DNA: TGTGCCAGCAGTTTTGCTGCAAACATTTACGAGCAGTACTTC. The chain has TRBV27 and TRBJ2-7, with unresolved D. V shed 3 bases and J shed 4 bases, with 13 bases lying between them. The CDR3 loop spans 14 amino acids. Germline V CDR1 and CDR2: MNHEY, SMNVEV (reference sequence).

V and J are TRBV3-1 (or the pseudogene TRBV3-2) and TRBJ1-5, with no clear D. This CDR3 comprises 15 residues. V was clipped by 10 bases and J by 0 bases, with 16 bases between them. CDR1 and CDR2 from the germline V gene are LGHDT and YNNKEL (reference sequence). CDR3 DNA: TGTGCCACTCGTTTCGGCTCAGATAGCAATCAGCCCCAGCATTTT. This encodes CATRFGSDSNQPQHF.

CDR3 DNA sequence: TGCGCCAGCAGCTTAATTACCGGGACCCCCACTGAAGCTTTCTTT. It yields the protein CASSLITGTPTEAFF. This chain connects TRBV5-1 to TRBJ1-1; maybe TRBD1 (5 bases). Germline-derived CDR1 and CDR2 are SGHRS and YFSETQ. The CDR3 spans 15 residues. The V and J ends lost 2 bases and 4 bases respectively, with 15 bases between them.